Here is one T cell receptor (beta chain) with its context. Its specificity is unknown. The sample contains more than one DNA sequence encoding this CDR3. Naive CD8 cells, CD45RO-negative and positively selected for CCR7, excluded terminally differentiated effector memory CD45RA+ cells. Germline V gene lookup returns CDR1 MDHEN and CDR2 SYDVKM. This CDR3 contains 12 residues. V was cut by 6 bases and J by 3 bases, with 9 bases left in between. Across several immunoSEQ plates, the genomic DNA of each subset was split evenly. Profiling relied on immunoSEQ multiplex PCR, and the TCRdb table lists in-frame clones only, not all of them. The sample lists over 800,000 clones, 80% to 95% occurring once. This sample is drawn from a study of shared clonotypes between healthy human individuals. Study outcomes and limitations: At large depth, rarefaction still showed sorted-subset sequencing to be incomplete.

The sequencing input was naive CD8+ T cells sorted from blood. The chain has TRBV28 and TRBJ2-7; D could derive from TRBD1 or TRBD2 (5 bases each). This receptor was identified in a man aged 30 to 45 in good health. The CDR3 sequence: CASSRGYYEQYF. In DNA form, the CDR3 reads TGTGCCAGCAGCCGGGGCTACTACGAGCAGTACTTC. The whole variable domain, filled in from reference TRBV28 and TRBJ2-7, reads DVKVTQSSRYLVKRTGEKVFLECVQDMDHENMFWYRQDPGLGLRLIYFSYDVKMKEKGDIPEGYSVSREKKERFSLILESASTNQTSMYLCASSRGYYEQYFGPGTRLTVT.